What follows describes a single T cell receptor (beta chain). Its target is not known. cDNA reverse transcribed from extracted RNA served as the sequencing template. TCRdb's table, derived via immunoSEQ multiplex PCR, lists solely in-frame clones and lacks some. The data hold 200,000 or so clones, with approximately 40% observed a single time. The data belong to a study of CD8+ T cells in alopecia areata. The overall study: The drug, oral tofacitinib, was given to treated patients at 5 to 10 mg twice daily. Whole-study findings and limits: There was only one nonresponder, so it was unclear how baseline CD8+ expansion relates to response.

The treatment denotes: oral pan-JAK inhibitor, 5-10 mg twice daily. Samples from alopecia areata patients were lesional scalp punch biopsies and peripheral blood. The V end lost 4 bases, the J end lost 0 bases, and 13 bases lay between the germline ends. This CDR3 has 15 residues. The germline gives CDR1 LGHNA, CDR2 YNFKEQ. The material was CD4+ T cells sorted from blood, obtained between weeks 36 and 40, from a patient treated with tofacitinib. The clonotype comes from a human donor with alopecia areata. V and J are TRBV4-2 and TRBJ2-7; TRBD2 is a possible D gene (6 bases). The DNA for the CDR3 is TGTGCCAGCAGCCCCACTAGCTGGAGCTCCTACGAGCAGTACTTC. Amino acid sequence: CASSPTSWSSYEQYF.